These 10 T cell receptor beta chains originate from one sample sequenced in a study of beta chain features in type 1 diabetes. Since all of the isolated RNA was reverse transcribed, expressed TCRB transcripts were what got sequenced. Using immunoSEQ multiplex PCR, the repertoire was profiled, and TCRdb retains in-frame clones only, with some absent. This sample has under 900,000 clones; 15% to 20% occur once, and the top ten carry 0.02% to 0.03%. Sequencing was performed on naive CD4+ T cells from blood. All receptors come from a woman younger than 35 in good health.

The CDR3 nucleotides read TGTGCCAGCAGTTACTTAGGTGGCGGGTATGGCTACACCTTC. Translating it yields CASSYLGGGYGYTF. The rearrangement uses TRBV6-5 and TRBJ1-2; D is undetermined. The CDR3 length is 14 residues. Trimming stripped 1 base from V and 5 bases from J, with 11 bases between. Looked up from germline, CDR1 is MNHEY and CDR2 is SVGAGI.

In its sample, this clone was seen a few times. The chain couples TRBV2 to TRBJ1-1; no clear D. The V gene's germline CDR1 is SNHLY and CDR2 FYNNEI. Trimming removed 1 base at V and 3 bases at J, with 9 bases between. The CDR3 has 14 amino acids. CDR3 nucleotides: TGTGCCAGCAGTGAAGTCTCTCGGGACACTGAAGCTTTCTTT. As protein: CASSEVSRDTEAFF.

The chain uses TRBV5-6 and TRBJ2-5, with D possibly TRBD2 on 6 matching bases. This CDR3 contains 12 residues. V gave up 4 bases and J gave up 5 bases, with 9 bases separating them. Looked up from germline, CDR1 is SGHDT and CDR2 is YYEEEE. CDR3 sequence reads: CASSPAGETQYF. CDR3 DNA: TGTGCCAGCAGCCCTGCGGGGGAGACCCAGTACTTC.

This chain connects TRBV4-3 to TRBJ2-7; a weak D match, TRBD1 (5 bases). V lost 1 base, J lost 3 bases, and 16 bases lay in between. CDR3 length: 16 residues. The germline CDR1 and CDR2 sequences are LGHNA and YSLEER. CDR3 protein: CASSQVAQGTGYEQYF. As DNA, the CDR3 is TGCGCCAGCAGCCAAGTTGCCCAGGGTACTGGCTACGAGCAGTACTTC.

This clone was seen a handful of times. The gene calls are TRBV7-9 and TRBJ2-3; no definite D call. The CDR3 extends over 15 amino acids. V was shortened by 0 bases and J by 2 bases, with 9 bases between the two germline ends. From germline, CDR1 is SEHNR and CDR2 FQNEAQ (reference sequence). The CDR3 bases are TGTGCCAGCAGCTTAGCGGGTGTAAACACAGATACGCAGTATTTT. It yields the protein CASSLAGVNTDTQYF.

This clone was recorded a few times. The chain links TRBV6-1 to TRBJ2-1; the D gene could be TRBD1 or TRBD2 (6 bases each). V lost 3 bases and J lost 6, with 15 bases in between. CDR1 is MNHNS and CDR2 is SASEGT in the germline V gene. The CDR3 loop spans 15 amino acids. The DNA of the CDR3 is TGTGCCAGCAGTGATGCTGGGGGGCCCTTCAATGAGCAGTTCTTC. This gives the protein CASSDAGGPFNEQFF.

V gene TRBV25-1 combines with J gene TRBJ2-7; D possibly corresponds to TRBD2 (5 bases). The CDR3 totals 16 residues. From germline, CDR1 is MGHDK and CDR2 SYGVNS. V lost 4 bases and J lost 1, with 17 bases in between. CDR3 sequence reads: CASSGSRGLGSYEQYF. The CDR3 coding sequence is TGTGCCAGCAGTGGGTCGAGAGGACTGGGGTCCTACGAGCAGTACTTC.

This clone was detected only a few times. The V gene is TRBV19, the J gene TRBJ2-4; 7 bases fit TRBD1. This CDR3 comprises 17 residues. Germline V gives CDR1 LNHDA, CDR2 SQIVND (reference sequence). The J segment lost 0 bases and the V segment lost 4 bases, leaving 9 bases of the junction unmatched. The CDR3 loop reads CASSTSPGQRAKNIQYF. The DNA of the CDR3 is TGTGCCAGTAGTACATCTCCGGGACAGCGAGCCAAAAACATTCAGTACTTC.

There are a few counts of this clone. The DNA of the CDR3 is TGTGCCAGCAGCGTCGGAGCGGAGCCCGGATATAGGTATTTT. It codes for CASSVGAEPGYRYF. The chain employs TRBV9 and TRBJ2-3, with D tentatively TRBD2 (5 bases). The CDR3 length is 14 residues. Germline V gene sequence: CDR1 SGDLS, CDR2 YYNGEE. Trimming removed 2 bases from V and 14 bases from J, with 21 bases in between.

This clone has just a few counts. V usage is TRBV7-2 and J usage is TRBJ2-5, with a weak D call TRBD2 (6 bases). The assigned J gene may be wrong: the sequence end matches TRBJ2-7 better. CDR3 length equals 16 residues. Germline V CDR1 and CDR2: SGHTA, FQGNSA. As DNA, the CDR3 is TGTGCCAGCAGCTTAGCGCGCCGACTAGGGGTCTACGAGCAGTACTTC. It specifies CASSLARRLGVYEQYF.